These T cell receptor beta chains were read from a single sample in a study of Graves' ophthalmopathy and Graves' hyperthyroidism. TCRdb reprocessed the multiplex PCR reads with MiXCR, giving one entry per CDR3 protein. Among about 550,000 distinct CDR3 sequences listed, less than 45% were seen once. The sample taken for sequencing was peripheral blood or thyroid tissue (not recorded which). The receptors stem from an adult man with Graves' hyperthyroidism. Each CDR3 is given with its conserved first and last residue. D genes are given only for firm matches. Only part of the rows carry a size: once, few, many, or a class if the clone is expanded.

>14|TRBV7-2|TRBJ2-1|-|few
CASSYEAGWGEQFF
TGTGCCAGCAGTTACGAGGCAGGGTGGGGTGAGCAGTTCTTC
>14|TRBV7-2|TRBJ2-1|-|-
CASSSPPRVNEQFF
TGTGCCAGCAGCTCCCCGCCGAGGGTTAATGAGCAGTTCTTC
>14|TRBV10-3|TRBJ2-5|TRBD1|once
CASSRSRGHQPQYF
TGTGCCAGCAGTAGATCCAGGGGGCATCAGCCCCAGTACTTC
>13|TRBV7-2|TRBJ2-2|-|many
CASSPLRAGELFF
TGTGCCAGCAGCCCATTACGAGCCGGGGAGCTGTTTTTT
>12|TRBV30|TRBJ1-5|TRBD1|-
CALDRGNQPQHF
TGTGCGTTGGACAGGGGCAATCAGCCCCAGCATTTT
>15|TRBV2|TRBJ1-1|-|many
CASSEEGDRNTEAFF
TGTGCCAGCAGTGAAGAGGGTGACAGGAACACTGAAGCTTTCTTT
>14|TRBV29-1|TRBJ2-7|TRBD2|many
CSVEVVAGAWEQYF
TGCAGCGTTGAAGTGGTAGCGGGAGCATGGGAGCAGTACTTC
>13|TRBV10-2|TRBJ1-1|-|many
CASSENPRTEAFF
TGCGCCAGCAGTGAGAACCCCAGGACTGAAGCTTTCTTT
>14|TRBV24-1|TRBJ1-1|TRBD1|many
CATRDGTGAAEAFF
TGTGCCACCAGAGACGGAACAGGGGCAGCGGAAGCTTTCTTT
>15|TRBV9|TRBJ2-7|-|many
CASSPTGGLGYEQYF
TGTGCCAGCAGCCCGACAGGTGGTCTTGGCTACGAGCAGTACTTC
>13|TRBV6-1|TRBJ1-1|-|many
CASKDRKNTEAFF
TGTGCCAGTAAGGACAGAAAGAACACTGAAGCTTTCTTT
>15|TRBV10-3|TRBJ1-5|-|many
CAISEPGHGNQPQHF
TGTGCCATCAGTGAGCCGGGACACGGAAATCAGCCCCAGCATTTT
>13|TRBV19|TRBJ1-2|-|many
CASSIFPGYGYTF
TGTGCCAGTAGTATTTTTCCCGGGTATGGCTACACCTTC
>14|TRBV13|TRBJ2-7|-|many
CASSRQLSSYEQYF
TGTGCCAGCAGCCGACAGCTAAGCTCCTACGAGCAGTACTTC